This TCR beta chain comes out of a study of blood T cell repertoires in COVID-19. Those who participated ranged in age from roughly 18 to 90 years and resided in about two dozen US areas. Cohorts were assigned according to the clinical history that participants reported. Recovery meant two consecutive negative NP/OP PCR tests, professional clearance, or resolved symptoms. A single count supports this clone. Authors' methods: Estimates of nucleated cell counts were drawn from the amplification of reference gene primers. Sequencing used immunoSEQ multiplex PCR; TCRdb keeps in-frame clones, though not all of them. For V, J and clone size, that table is used; D and trimming come from the DNA. Of 300,000 to 400,000 clones detected, 88% appear once; the ten largest clones hold around 5%. Germline lookup yields CDR1 MNHEY and CDR2 SMNVEV (reference sequence). V was clipped by 2 bases and J by 7 bases; unmatched bases: 7. The CDR3 is 15 residues long.

The source is a man aged 25-45 years who had recovered from COVID-19. This chain connects TRBV27 to TRBJ1-5, with 8 positions matching TRBD1. The specimen was PBMCs or T cells enriched from blood (not recorded which). CDR3 region: CASSLTRTGRQPQHF. For the CDR3, the DNA is TGTGCCAGCAGTTTAACCAGGACAGGGAGGCAGCCCCAGCATTTT.